This T cell receptor (beta chain) appears in the sequencing data of a study of T cell changes during pregnancy in multiple sclerosis. Measured with immunoSEQ multiplex PCR; TCRdb has only the in-frame clones, and not every one. The table records approximately 52,000 clones, almost 95% of them present only once. Germline CDR1 MNHNS, CDR2 SASEGT. Germline trimming cut 10 bases from V and 0 bases from J; bases unmatched to any gene: 5. The CDR3 contains 13 residues. Sequencing was performed on CD4+ T cells from peripheral blood mononuclear cells, taken in the second trimester of pregnancy. This chain joins TRBV6-1 and TRBJ1-1; TRBD1 matches at 7 bases. The TCR originated in a female donor in good health, enrolled as a control in a pregnancy study. CDR3: CATQQGMNTEAFF. The CDR3 DNA sequence: TGTGCCACCCAACAGGGGATGAACACTGAAGCTTTCTTT.